These 13 T cell receptor beta chains came from one sample sequenced in a study of STAT3 mutations in large granular lymphocyte leukemia. No antigens are known for them. Clones were read by immunoSEQ multiplex PCR, and TCRdb kept only the in-frame ones, dropping some. This sample yields approximately 31,000 clones, of which about 90% are seen a single time; 12% belongs to the top ten. Notes on the study in general: Every T-cell large granular lymphocyte leukemia patient had at least one immunodominant TCR beta clonotype.

The sequenced material came from peripheral blood mononuclear cells. The source of these receptors is a man aged 60-69 years with T-cell large granular lymphocyte leukemia. Some clones in this sample may be carry-over from other donors' samples.

The rearrangement uses TRBV6-4 and TRBJ2-2; D ambiguous. V shed 4 bases and J shed 4 bases, with 10 bases lying between them. This CDR3 is 14 amino acids long. The germline V gene has CDR1 MRHNA and CDR2 SNTAGT. The CDR3 protein is CASSVELGTGELFF. CDR3 DNA: TGTGCCAGCAGTGTGGAGCTAGGCACCGGGGAGCTGTTTTTT.

This clone was observed once. The chain has TRBV7-9 and TRBJ1-6, with TRBD1 matching over 7 bases. From germline, CDR1 is SEHNR and CDR2 FQNEAQ (reference sequence). This CDR3 spans 16 amino acids. V was pared by 5 bases and J by 9 bases, with 13 bases of the junction left unmatched. CDR3 amino acids: CASSGWPGTEASPLHF. CDR3 sequence (DNA): TGTGCCAGCAGCGGTTGGCCGGGGACAGAGGCTTCACCCCTCCACTTT.

The J gene is TRBJ1-1, the V gene TRBV11-3; D not certain. Trimming stripped 4 bases from V and 4 bases from J, with 13 bases between. Germline CDR1 and CDR2: SGHNT and YENEEA. The CDR3 spans 14 residues. The CDR3 nucleotides are TGTGCCAGCAGCTCCCCCAGCCGAGTCACTGAAGCTTTCTTT. It yields the protein CASSSPSRVTEAFF.

The chain links TRBV6-1 to TRBJ2-5; tentative D call: TRBD1 (6 bases). The CDR3 length is 15 residues. The V gene's germline CDR1 is MNHNS and CDR2 SASEGT. V lost 6 bases and J lost 7, with 21 bases in between. CDR3 sequence (DNA): TGTGCCAGCAGAGGGGGACGCGAAGGATCTTGGACCCAGTACTTC. Its protein is CASRGGREGSWTQYF.

The chain has TRBV30 and TRBJ2-2; D uncertain. Trimming shortened V by 2 bases and J by 6 bases, and 22 bases separated the two germline ends. Germline CDR1 GTSNPN, CDR2 SVGIG (reference sequence). The CDR3 is made up of 17 amino acids. Written as DNA, the CDR3 is TGTGCCTGGAGTACTATCGAACCGCGAGTCGCGGCCGGGGAGCTGTTTTTT. Its translation: CAWSTIEPRVAAGELFF.

V usage is TRBV30 and J usage is TRBJ1-2; D gene uncertain. Between the trimmed V and J ends, which lost 3 bases and 2 bases, there was a span of 7 bases. CDR1 and CDR2 (germline): GTSNPN, SVGIG (reference sequence). The length of the CDR3 is 12 residues. CDR3 amino acids: CAWSTQNYGYTF. The CDR3 nucleotides read TGTGCCTGGAGCACACAAAACTATGGCTACACCTTC.

In DNA form, the CDR3 reads TGTGCCAGCTCCCCAACCGAAGCAATCCTTCACTACGAGCAGTACTTC. Its translation is CASSPTEAILHYEQYF. This chain joins TRBV18 and TRBJ2-7; D is unclear. The CDR3 spans 16 residues. V was clipped by 6 bases and J by 3 bases, with 21 bases between them. Per germline, CDR1 KGHSH and CDR2 LQKENI.

The rearrangement links TRBV5-4 to TRBJ2-5; D is undetermined. The CDR3 is 14 amino acids. Trimming took off 0 bases at V and 4 bases at J, with 10 bases between the two ends. The germline V gene encodes CDR1 SGHNT and CDR2 YYREEE (reference sequence). This CDR3 is CASSLEATRETQYF. In DNA, the CDR3 is TGTGCCAGCAGCTTGGAAGCTACAAGAGAGACCCAGTACTTC. Using reference TRBV5-4 and TRBJ2-5 for the parts outside the CDR3, the full variable domain is ETGVTQSPTHLIKTRGQQVTLRCSSQSGHNTVSWYQQALGQGPQFIFQYYREEENGRGNFPPRFSGLQFPNYSSELNVNALELDDSALYLCASSLEATRETQYFGPGTRLLVL.

This clone was observed a few times. The chain employs TRBV2 and TRBJ1-5; no definite D call. Trimming shortened V by 3 bases and J by 12 bases, and 15 bases separated the two germline ends. Germline V gives CDR1 SNHLY, CDR2 FYNNEI. CDR3 length equals 13 residues. The CDR3 DNA reads as TGTGCCAGCAGTGAGGGTCGACAAAGGCTCCAGCATTTT. Translation: CASSEGRQRLQHF.

The V call is TRBV6-6, the J call TRBJ2-1; D tentatively reads TRBD1 or TRBD2 (5 bases each). V lost 0 bases, J lost 9 bases, and 18 bases lay in between. CDR1 is MNHNY, CDR2 SVGAGI, per germline (reference sequence). The CDR3 runs 16 residues. The CDR3 region has the DNA TGTGCCAGCAGTTACTCGACAGCTGGGACCTTCGGTGAGCAGTTCTTC. Protein sequence: CASSYSTAGTFGEQFF.

This clone was seen only a few times. The chain has TRBV10-3 and TRBJ1-2; 12 bases are a match to TRBD1. Germline V gene sequence: CDR1 ENHRY, CDR2 SYGVKD. The V segment lost 6 bases and the J segment 3 bases; nucleotides outside the gene matches: 2. There are 14 residues in the CDR3. The CDR3 reads CAIRGTGGHYGYTF. The DNA for the CDR3 is TGTGCCATCAGGGGGACAGGGGGCCACTATGGCTACACCTTC.

The table lists this clone with a few counts. V is TRBV23-1 and J is TRBJ2-3; weak D call: TRBD1 (5 bases). TRBV23-1 is identified as an open reading frame with a role that is uncertain. Deletions cut 8 bases from V and 3 bases from J, with 18 bases between. The CDR3 spans 15 residues. The CDR3 bases are TGCGCCAGCCTTCTCAAGGGGTATGCGACAGATACGCAGTATTTT. Translating it yields CASLLKGYATDTQYF.

Only one count was recorded for this clone. This rearrangement joins TRBV5-1 to TRBJ2-1; D gene uncertain. Germline V gene sequence: CDR1 SGHRS, CDR2 YFSETQ. This CDR3 has 13 residues. The V gene lost 3 bases and the J gene lost 7 bases, with 11 bases spanning the gap. The CDR3 is CASSSPPRNEQFF. As DNA, the CDR3 is TGCGCCAGCAGCTCCCCTCCGAGGAATGAGCAGTTCTTC.